What follows are 22 T cell receptor beta chains derived from one specimen sequenced in a study of identical twins. Using its own MiXCR run on the 5' RACE reads, TCRdb lists one record per CDR3 protein. The sample shows some 330,000 distinct CDR3 sequences, 9% of them seen only once. The specimen was naive T cells sorted from blood. The receptors derive from a woman between 45 and 65 years old in good health.

V is TRBV5-1 and J is TRBJ2-7, with D possibly matching TRBD1 (5 bases). Germline loops: CDR1 SGHRS, CDR2 YFSETQ. The CDR3 is 16 residues long. With 4 bases removed from V and 3 bases from J, the gap between germline ends came to 20 bases. CDR3 sequence reads: CASSPPWTQRGYEQYF. The CDR3 region has the DNA TGCGCCAGCAGCCCACCATGGACCCAAAGGGGCTACGAGCAGTACTTC. Variable domain in full (rest from reference TRBV5-1 and TRBJ2-7): KAGVTQTPRYLIKTRGQQVTLSCSPISGHRSVSWYQQTPGQGLQFLFEYFSETQRNKGNFPGRFSGRQFSNSRSEMNVSTLELGDSALYLCASSPPWTQRGYEQYFGPGTRLTVT.

For this clonotype: Relative to the germline gene, one junction end is altered; a read error may explain this. This chain joins TRBV12-3 or TRBV12-4 and TRBJ2-1, with TRBD2 matching over 8 bases. The CDR3 covers 14 residues. CDR3 DNA: TGTGTCAGCAGGGGACTAGGATGGGGCAATGAGCAGTTCTTC. Protein sequence: CVSRGLGWGNEQFF.

Turning to this clonotype: The CDR3 carries no conserved terminal phenylalanine or tryptophan, so it likely arises from a read error. The limits of the CDR3 on the DNA are not certain, so only TCRdb's listed CDR3 is given. The chain couples TRBV29-1 to TRBJ2-7; TRBD1 is taken as the D call from the table, unchecked against the DNA. The CDR3 totals 11 residues, both ends included. The germline gives CDR1 SQVTM, CDR2 ANQGSEA. This CDR3 reads CSVESGNVMSI.

This clonotype was seen a handful of times. This chain connects TRBV7-9 to TRBJ1-1; unclear D gene. The CDR3 covers 11 residues. Trimming removed 6 bases at V and 11 bases at J, with 13 bases between. From germline, CDR1 is SEHNR and CDR2 FQNEAQ (reference sequence). The CDR3 DNA follows: TGTGCCAGCAGTAGCGGGAGGATTGCTTTCTTT. Protein: CASSSGRIAFF.

This clonotype was counted a few times. V gene TRBV29-1 combines with J gene TRBJ2-2; D call uncertain. The CDR3 consists of 12 residues. The germline gives CDR1 SQVTM, CDR2 ANQGSEA. Trimming removed 3 bases at V and 6 bases at J, with 8 bases between. As DNA, the CDR3 is TGCAGCGTTGACTCGCAAGCCGGGGAGCTGTTTTTT. Its protein product is CSVDSQAGELFF.

The genes are TRBV7-6 and TRBJ2-5, with D possibly being TRBD1 (6 bases). CDR1 SGHVS and CDR2 FNYEAQ come from the germline V gene. The CDR3 sequence is 13 residues long. V shed 5 bases and J shed 9 bases, with 16 bases lying between them. Written as DNA, the CDR3 is TGTGCCAGCAGCCGCCCAGGGGAAGGGGCCCAGTACTTC. Its translation: CASSRPGEGAQYF. Supplemented by reference TRBV7-6 and TRBJ2-5, the full variable domain reads GAGVSQSPRYKVTKRGQDVALRCDPISGHVSLYWYRQALGQGPEFLTYFNYEAQQDKSGLPNDRFSAERPEGSISTLTIQRTEQRDSAMYRCASSRPGEGAQYFGPGTRLLVL.

This clonotype was detected ten times or more. This rearrangement joins TRBV10-3 to TRBJ2-1; 7 bases align to TRBD2. V gave up 7 bases and J gave up 6 bases; unmatched junction bases: 6. CDR1 is ENHRY, CDR2 SYGVKD, per germline. This CDR3 comprises 13 residues. This chain's CDR3 is CAITPGLRNEQFF. The CDR3 nucleotides read TGTGCCATCACCCCGGGACTACGCAATGAGCAGTTCTTC.

This clonotype showed up just a few times. The chain employs TRBV6-5 and TRBJ1-1; D remains ambiguous. Trimming pared 4 bases from V and 1 base from J, leaving 10 bases between. CDR1 and CDR2 from the germline V gene are MNHEY and SVGAGI. This CDR3 is 14 amino acids long. CDR3 DNA: TGTGCCAGCAGTTGGACGCGACGGAACACTGAAGCTTTCTTT. Its protein product is CASSWTRRNTEAFF.

V gene TRBV13 combines with J gene TRBJ2-7, with 7 bases lining up with TRBD1. V shed 6 bases, J shed 2 bases, and the junction held 10 bases outside the gene matches. The CDR3 extends over 15 amino acids. In germline, CDR1 is PRHDT, CDR2 FYEKMQ (reference sequence). The CDR3, as DNA: TGTGCCAGCAGGGACTCCGGGACAGACACCTACGAGCAGTACTTC. It yields the protein CASRDSGTDTYEQYF.

The chain has TRBV5-1 and TRBJ2-3; the D is unclear. Deletions cut 2 bases from V and 6 bases from J, with 16 bases between. CDR1 and CDR2 from the germline V gene are SGHRS and YFSETQ. This CDR3 has 15 residues. In DNA form, the CDR3 reads TGCGCCAGCAGCTTCGTTCCCCACACACCGGATACGCAGTATTTT. Residues: CASSFVPHTPDTQYF.

V is TRBV27 and J is TRBJ1-5; 10 bases match TRBD1. The CDR3 is made up of 16 amino acids. The J segment lost 3 bases and the V segment lost 5 bases, leaving 7 bases of the junction unmatched. Germline V gene lookup returns CDR1 MNHEY and CDR2 SMNVEV (reference sequence). The CDR3 region is CASSPGTGAANQPQHF. CDR3 DNA sequence: TGTGCCAGCAGTCCAGGGACAGGGGCCGCCAATCAGCCCCAGCATTTT.

V usage is TRBV4-2 and J usage is TRBJ2-6; 8 nucleotides align to TRBD2. CDR1 is LGHNA and CDR2 is YNFKEQ in the germline V gene. CDR3 length: 17 residues. V shed 6 bases and J 0 bases; nucleotides not matched to a gene: 7. CDR3 nucleotides: TGTGCCAGCAGGAGGAGCGGGGGTAGCTCTGGGGCCAACGTCCTGACTTTC. Its translation is CASRRSGGSSGANVLTF.

This clonotype has just a few counts. The chain couples TRBV7-2 to TRBJ2-7; TRBD2 aligns across 8 bases. This CDR3 is built from 15 residues. J gave up 3 bases and V 2 bases, and 6 bases lay outside the gene matches. Germline CDR1 and CDR2: SGHTA and FQGNSA. CDR3 loop: CASSLTGLGFYEQYF. The CDR3 DNA reads as TGTGCCAGCAGCTTAACGGGACTAGGGTTCTACGAGCAGTACTTC.

V and J are TRBV10-2 and TRBJ2-1, with TRBD1 matching 7 bases. Germline V CDR1 and CDR2: WSHSY, SAAADI. The CDR3 runs to 13 residues. Trimming at V came to 8 bases and at J to 4 bases, leaving 5 bases not matched to a gene. CDR3 loop: CASGGQTYNEQFF. The CDR3 bases are TGCGCCAGCGGGGGACAGACTTACAATGAGCAGTTCTTC.

This clonotype was recorded many times. The chain combines TRBV30 with TRBJ1-2; 10 positions match TRBD1. Germline CDR1 is GTSNPN and CDR2 is SVGIG (reference sequence). J was trimmed by 5 bases and V by 8 bases; bases with no gene match: 5. The CDR3 has 12 residues. The CDR3 protein is CAQTGQGYGYTF. In DNA form, the CDR3 reads TGTGCCCAAACGGGACAGGGGTATGGCTACACCTTC. Full variable domain (outside the CDR3, taken from reference TRBV30 and TRBJ1-2): SQTIHQWPATLVQPVGSPLSLECTVEGTSNPNLYWYRQAAGRGLQLLFYSVGIGQISSEVPQNLSASRPQDRQFILSSKKLLLSDSGFYLCAQTGQGYGYTFGSGTRLTVV.

This clonotype was seen many times. This chain joins TRBV29-1 and TRBJ2-7; possibly TRBD1 for D (5 bases). The germline V gene has CDR1 SQVTM and CDR2 ANQGSEA. There are 12 residues in the CDR3. The V end lost 6 bases, the J end lost 2 bases, and 11 bases lay between the germline ends. The CDR3 DNA sequence: TGCAGCGTCGCGACAGCCCCCTACGAGCAGTACTTC. Protein: CSVATAPYEQYF.

At least ten counts were recorded for this clonotype. V gene TRBV29-1 combines with J gene TRBJ2-7; perhaps TRBD2 as D (5 bases). Looked up from germline, CDR1 is SQVTM and CDR2 is ANQGSEA. Trimming removed 1 base from V and 2 bases from J, with 9 bases in between. This CDR3 contains 13 residues. The CDR3 bases are TGCAGCGTTGAAGTGGGAGTTACCTACGAGCAGTACTTC. This sequence encodes CSVEVGVTYEQYF.

CDR3 DNA: TGCGCCAGCAGCCCGGGCCACGCGGGGCCTAGCACAGATACGCAGTATTTT. The encoded protein is CASSPGHAGPSTDTQYF. The chain joins TRBV5-1 to TRBJ2-3, with D possibly TRBD2 on 6 matching bases. Germline CDR1 is SGHRS and CDR2 is YFSETQ. Trimming left V 4 bases short and J 0 bases short, with 18 bases between. This CDR3 has 17 residues. The full variable domain, with the rest looked up from reference TRBV5-1 and TRBJ2-3, is KAGVTQTPRYLIKTRGQQVTLSCSPISGHRSVSWYQQTPGQGLQFLFEYFSETQRNKGNFPGRFSGRQFSNSRSEMNVSTLELGDSALYLCASSPGHAGPSTDTQYFGPGTRLTVL.

In this sample, this clonotype turned up a few times. The chain joins TRBV11-1 to TRBJ2-7; 11 nucleotides match TRBD2. CDR3 length equals 16 residues. J was trimmed by 3 bases and V by 6 bases; bases with no gene match: 10. Germline CDR1 reads SGHAT; CDR2 reads FQDESV (reference sequence). The CDR3 is CASSRSPGLAGYEQYF. The CDR3, as DNA: TGTGCCAGCAGTCGTTCACCCGGACTAGCGGGCTACGAGCAGTACTTC.

This clonotype was counted at least ten times. J is TRBJ2-4 and V is TRBV12-3 or TRBV12-4; 12 nucleotides align to TRBD2. The V gene end was trimmed by 3 bases and the J gene end by 8 bases; junction bases not matched to a gene: 8. This CDR3 is 16 amino acids long. The CDR3 DNA follows: TGTGCCAGCAGTTTTGGGTCTAGCGGGAGGGGGCACATTCAGTACTTC. Its protein is CASSFGSSGRGHIQYF.

CDR3 bases: TGTGCCAGCAGTCCCCCCTCAGGGGATACGCAGTATTTT. Its translation: CASSPPSGDTQYF. This chain connects TRBV12-3 or TRBV12-4 to TRBJ2-3; the D gene is possibly TRBD1 (5 bases). CDR3 length: 13 amino acids. The V end lost 5 bases, the J end lost 6 bases, and 12 bases lay between the germline ends.

J is TRBJ2-1 and V is TRBV3-1; D ambiguous. V was shortened by 8 bases and J by 9 bases, with 14 bases between the two germline ends. From germline, CDR1 is LGHDT and CDR2 YNNKEL (reference sequence). The CDR3 has 12 residues. CDR3 amino acids: CASALRSGEQFF. CDR3 coding DNA: TGTGCCAGCGCTTTGCGTTCTGGTGAGCAGTTCTTC.